These 22 T cell receptor beta chains were sequenced from one sample in a study of T cell repertoires in cytomegalovirus infection. Their antigen targets remain unknown. One entry per CDR3 protein results from TCRdb running MiXCR on the reads. The sample consists of approximately 730,000 distinct CDR3 sequences, 30% to 40% of them appearing once. The starting material was cultured PBMCs, obtained from culture after CMV antigen stimulation. Source of these receptors: a human donor in good health (CMV status not recorded). Some clones in this sample may be carry-over from other donors' samples.

The rearrangement joins TRBV11-2 to TRBJ1-1; 7 bases are shared with TRBD1. Germline V CDR1 and CDR2: SGHAT, FQNNGV. V trimming: 1 base; J trimming: 6 bases; junction bases outside the gene matches: 8. CDR3 size: 15 residues. The CDR3 loop reads CASSLVKGAGPEAFF. The CDR3 nucleotides read TGTGCCAGCAGCTTAGTGAAGGGGGCGGGCCCTGAAGCTTTCTTT. Full variable domain (outside the CDR3, taken from reference TRBV11-2 and TRBJ1-1): EAGVAQSPRYKIIEKRQSVAFWCNPISGHATLYWYQQILGQGPKLLIQFQNNGVVDDSQLPKDRFSAERLKGVDSTLKIQPAKLEDSAVYLCASSLVKGAGPEAFFGQGTRLTVV.

This clonotype was detected a few times. This chain joins TRBV10-3 and TRBJ2-7, with D maybe TRBD1 (6 bases). The CDR3 consists of 12 residues. V was cut by 6 bases and J by 6 bases, with 12 bases left in between. Per the germline V gene, CDR1 is ENHRY and CDR2 is SYGVKD. CDR3 region: CAIRTTGSEQYF. Here the CDR3 DNA reads TGTGCCATCAGGACGACAGGCTCCGAGCAGTACTTC.

The chain uses TRBV7-8 and TRBJ2-5; TRBD1 aligns across 7 bases. V dropped 5 bases and J dropped 4; count of bases not matched to a gene: 10. CDR1 is SGHVS, CDR2 FQNEAQ, per germline. This CDR3 has 15 residues. CDR3 sequence (DNA): TGTGCCAGCAGCCAGGCAGGGGGAGTTTTAGAGACCCAGTACTTC. It yields the protein CASSQAGGVLETQYF.

This chain links TRBV15 with TRBJ1-5, with no clear D. In germline, CDR1 is LNHNV, CDR2 YYDKDF (reference sequence). The CDR3 extends over 14 amino acids. Trimming pared 11 bases from V and 4 bases from J, leaving 18 bases between. The CDR3 region has the DNA TGTGCCGTAGGGCCCACGATGAGGAATCAGCCCCAGCATTTT. Protein product: CAVGPTMRNQPQHF.

V usage is TRBV10-3 and J usage is TRBJ2-6; the match to TRBD1 covers 10 bases. Trimming at V came to 5 bases and at J to 1 base, leaving 8 bases not matched to a gene. The germline CDR1 and CDR2 sequences are ENHRY and SYGVKD. The length of the CDR3 is 18 residues. CDR3 in amino acids: CAISPGTGVGSGANVLTF. CDR3 nucleotide sequence: TGTGCCATCAGTCCCGGGACAGGGGTAGGGTCTGGGGCCAACGTCCTGACTTTC.

The V gene is TRBV12-3 or TRBV12-4, the J gene TRBJ2-5, with D possibly called TRBD1 or TRBD2 (6 bases each). The CDR3 covers 15 residues. Trimming cost V 1 base and J 0 bases, with 9 bases left between them. The CDR3 sequence: CASSLEGGNQETQYF. CDR3 in DNA: TGTGCCAGCAGTTTAGAGGGGGGCAACCAAGAGACCCAGTACTTC.

This clonotype was detected a few times. The chain carries TRBV6-6 and TRBJ2-5; D is unresolved. Between the trimmed V and J ends, which lost 6 bases and 1 base, there was a span of 9 bases. The length of the CDR3 is 13 residues. Germline CDR1 MNHNY, CDR2 SVGAGI (reference sequence). The CDR3, as DNA: TGTGCCAGCAGGCCAATGGGCCAAGAGACCCAGTACTTC. This translates into CASRPMGQETQYF.

In its sample, this clonotype was seen many times. The chain carries TRBV7-2 and TRBJ2-1, with D unresolved. V dropped 5 bases and J dropped 0 bases, with 11 bases sitting between them. The CDR3 totals 15 residues. The germline V gene encodes CDR1 SGHTA and CDR2 FQGNSA. The CDR3 is CASSRVRSSYNEQFF. CDR3 nucleotides: TGTGCCAGCAGCCGGGTTAGGAGCTCCTACAATGAGCAGTTCTTC.

The gene calls are TRBV2 and TRBJ1-1; D unresolved. Deletions cut 4 bases from V and 1 base from J, with 10 bases between. The CDR3 length is 14 residues. Germline V gene sequence: CDR1 SNHLY, CDR2 FYNNEI. CDR3 protein: CASSADAGNTEAFF. The CDR3 nucleotides are TGTGCCAGCAGTGCGGATGCCGGGAACACTGAAGCTTTCTTT.

This clonotype was seen a handful of times. CDR3 bases: TGCAGTGCTAGAGCTCTGGATGGCTCTGGAAACACCATATATTTT. Translating it yields CSARALDGSGNTIYF. The V and J genes are TRBV20-1 and TRBJ1-3; no reliable D call. The CDR3 is 15 residues long. Germline V gene data show CDR1 as DFQATT and CDR2 as SNEGSKA (reference sequence). V lost 1 base and J 0 bases, leaving 10 bases between the germline ends.

This rearrangement joins TRBV2 to TRBJ1-2; 9 bases map to TRBD1. V trimming: 4 bases; J trimming: 3 bases; junction bases outside the gene matches: 6. Germline V gene sequence: CDR1 SNHLY, CDR2 FYNNEI. CDR3 length: 15 amino acids. This CDR3 reads CASSVDRGNDYGYTF. The CDR3, as DNA: TGTGCCAGCAGTGTCGACAGGGGGAACGACTATGGCTACACCTTC. The whole variable domain, remainder taken from reference TRBV2 and TRBJ1-2, is EPEVTQTPSHQVTQMGQEVILRCVPISNHLYFYWYRQILGQKVEFLVSFYNNEISEKSEIFDDQFSVERPDGSNFTLKIRSTKLEDSAMYFCASSVDRGNDYGYTFGSGTRLTVV.

This chain joins TRBV7-9 and TRBJ2-1; 9 bases are a match to TRBD2. Per germline, CDR1 SEHNR and CDR2 FQNEAQ (reference sequence). J lost 2 bases, V lost 6 bases, and 5 bases had no gene match. The length of the CDR3 is 15 residues. Here the CDR3 DNA reads TGTGCCAGCAGATTTAGCGGGGGCGCCTACAATGAGCAGTTCTTC. Residues: CASRFSGGAYNEQFF. The full variable domain, rest sourced from reference TRBV7-9 and TRBJ2-1, is DTGVSQNPRHKITKRGQNVTFRCDPISEHNRLYWYRQTLGQGPEFLTYFQNEAQLEKSRLLSDRFSAERPKGSFSTLEIQRTEQGDSAMYLCASRFSGGAYNEQFFGPGTRLTVL.

The chain employs TRBV29-1 and TRBJ2-5; 7 bases match TRBD2. The trim removed 7 bases at V and 3 bases at J, leaving 5 bases unmatched. The CDR3 extends over 12 amino acids. Looked up from germline, CDR1 is SQVTM and CDR2 is ANQGSEA. For the CDR3, the DNA is TGCAGCGCTTACAGCGGGAAAGAGACCCAGTACTTC. It yields the protein CSAYSGKETQYF. The entire variable domain, with the rest obtained from reference TRBV29-1 and TRBJ2-5, is as follows: SAVISQKPSRDICQRGTSLTIQCQVDSQVTMMFWYRQQPGQSLTLIATANQGSEATYESGFVIDKFPISRPNLTFSTLTVSNMSPEDSSIYLCSAYSGKETQYFGPGTRLLVL.

This clonotype was recorded a few times. This sequence joins TRBV4-2 and TRBJ2-2; D gene ambiguous. Germline V gene lookup returns CDR1 LGHNA and CDR2 YNFKEQ. V lost 1 base, J lost 0 bases, and 9 bases lay in between. The CDR3 runs to 16 residues. CDR3 in amino acids: CASSQGTAANTGELFF. CDR3 DNA sequence: TGTGCCAGCAGCCAAGGGACGGCCGCGAACACCGGGGAGCTGTTTTTT.

This clonotype has at least ten counts. The V gene is TRBV11-2, the J gene TRBJ1-1; 8 nucleotides match TRBD1. Looked up from germline, CDR1 is SGHAT and CDR2 is FQNNGV. Germline trimming cut 5 bases from V and 6 bases from J; bases unmatched to any gene: 8. There are 14 residues in the CDR3. In DNA form, the CDR3 reads TGTGCCAGCAGCCGCGGACAGGGCGGGTCTGAAGCTTTCTTT. It codes for CASSRGQGGSEAFF.

In this sample, this clonotype turned up a few times. V usage is TRBV20-1 and J usage is TRBJ2-3; TRBD2 is a possible D gene (5 bases). The germline V gene encodes CDR1 DFQATT and CDR2 SNEGSKA (reference sequence). The V gene lost 1 base and the J gene lost 2 bases, with 13 bases spanning the gap. This CDR3 comprises 15 residues. In nucleotides, the CDR3 is TGCAGTGCTAGAGTTGTAAGCGGCGCCACAGATACGCAGTATTTT. Translated, it gives CSARVVSGATDTQYF.

As concerns this clonotype: This may be a read error, as it is one base from a much larger clone. The J gene is TRBJ2-1, the V gene TRBV6-2 or TRBV6-3; TRBD2 matches 8 bases. Trimming took 6 bases from V and 2 from J; bases not matched to a gene: 0. This CDR3 has 13 residues. CDR1 and CDR2 from the germline V gene are MNHEY and SVGEGT. The DNA of the CDR3 is TGTGCCAGCAGCGGGAGGGCCTACAATGAGCAGTTCTTC. This sequence encodes CASSGRAYNEQFF.

The V call is TRBV7-2, the J call TRBJ2-7; the match to TRBD1 covers 7 bases. The CDR3 runs to 18 residues. V was pared by 4 bases and J by 1 base, with 16 bases of the junction left unmatched. The V gene's germline CDR1 is SGHTA and CDR2 FQGNSA. This CDR3 reads CASSYAHTGTAISYEQYF. DNA for the CDR3: TGTGCCAGCAGCTACGCCCACACCGGGACAGCAATTTCCTACGAGCAGTACTTC. The complete variable domain, with remaining parts taken from reference TRBV7-2 and TRBJ2-7, reads GAGVSQSPSNKVTEKGKDVELRCDPISGHTALYWYRQSLGQGLEFLIYFQGNSAPDKSGLPSDRFSAERTGGSVSTLTIQRTQQEDSAVYLCASSYAHTGTAISYEQYFGPGTRLTVT.

This CDR3 reads CASRRTRTGELFF. The CDR3 region has the DNA TGTGCCAGCAGAAGGACGAGGACCGGGGAGCTGTTTTTT. The chain couples TRBV6-2 or TRBV6-3 to TRBJ2-2; the D is unclear. Trimming pared 6 bases from V and 5 bases from J, leaving 10 bases between. From germline, CDR1 is MNHEY and CDR2 SVGEGT. The CDR3 loop spans 13 amino acids.

The table lists this clonotype with a few counts. This chain links TRBV20-1 with TRBJ2-2; 8 nucleotides line up with TRBD1. This CDR3 has 14 residues. Per germline, CDR1 DFQATT and CDR2 SNEGSKA (reference sequence). Trimming took 6 bases from V and 3 from J; bases not matched to a gene: 6. The CDR3 coding sequence is TGCAGTGCGCGACAGGGGATGGACACCGGGGAGCTGTTTTTT. Encoded protein: CSARQGMDTGELFF.

This clonotype was detected many times. This chain links TRBV7-2 with TRBJ1-1; D is possibly TRBD1 (5 bases). The CDR3 totals 14 residues. The germline CDR1 and CDR2 sequences are SGHTA and FQGNSA. V was pared by 1 base and J by 5 bases, with 11 bases between. CDR3 in amino acids: CASSLVDGGTEAFF. The CDR3 DNA sequence: TGTGCCAGCAGCTTAGTTGATGGGGGAACTGAAGCTTTCTTT.

The chain recombines TRBV27 with TRBJ2-1; D remains ambiguous. V dropped 3 bases and J dropped 5 bases, with 8 bases sitting between them. CDR3 length: 13 residues. Germline V gives CDR1 MNHEY, CDR2 SMNVEV (reference sequence). The CDR3 nucleotides read TGTGCCAGCAGTTTCGGAGCGAACAATGAGCAGTTCTTC. This sequence encodes CASSFGANNEQFF.